This is a list of T cell receptor beta chains from one sample in a study of cytomegalovirus exposure and HLA in healthy donors. Measured with immunoSEQ multiplex PCR; TCRdb has only the in-frame clones, and not every one. The sample consists of more than 110,000 clones, 65% to 85% of them appearing once. Material: PBMCs. Receptors originate from a man younger than 45 in good health and CMV-seronegative. CDR3s include the opening cysteine and the closing phenylalanine or tryptophan. Each record gives: clone size, V gene, D gene, CDR3 length, J gene, CDR3 DNA, CDR3 protein. D genes are given only for firm matches. Where a row states a size, it is once, few, many or the class of an expanded clone; other rows omit it.

size: few; V: TRBV6-1; D: TRBD1; length: 15; J: TRBJ1-5; DNA: TGTGCCAGCAGTCATGACAGGGGGCACGGTCAGCCCCAGCATTTT; CDR3: CASSHDRGHGQPQHF
size: .; V: TRBV6-1; D: TRBD1; length: 15; J: TRBJ1-4; DNA: TGTGCCAGCAGTGAAGGGACAGGGGCGGCCGAAAAACTGTTTTTT; CDR3: CASSEGTGAAEKLFF
size: once; V: TRBV28; D: TRBD2; length: 17; J: TRBJ2-3; DNA: TGTGCCAGCAGTTTCGAGGAACTAGCGCAAAGCACAGATACGCAGTATTTT; CDR3: CASSFEELAQSTDTQYF
size: .; V: TRBV10-1; D: TRBD1; length: 16; J: TRBJ1-3; DNA: TGCGCCAGCAATCAGACAGGGGGCAAAAGTGGAAACACCATATATTTT; CDR3: CASNQTGGKSGNTIYF
size: .; V: TRBV2; D: .; length: 14; J: TRBJ2-7; DNA: TGTGCCAGCAGGAGACAGGGAGGAAGCTACGAGCAGTACTTC; CDR3: CASRRQGGSYEQYF
size: once; V: TRBV7-2; D: .; length: 14; J: TRBJ1-1; DNA: TGTGCCAGCAGCTTCCGAACAGCGAACACTGAAGCTTTCTTT; CDR3: CASSFRTANTEAFF
size: .; V: TRBV5-6; D: .; length: 16; J: TRBJ1-6; DNA: TGTGCCAGCAGCTTCCTCGGTGACGGACTAAATTCACCCCTCCACTTT; CDR3: CASSFLGDGLNSPLHF
size: .; V: TRBV6-5; D: TRBD1; length: 14; J: TRBJ1-4; DNA: TGTGCCAGCAGCTCAAGGGGGCCGCGAGAAAAACTGTTTTTT; CDR3: CASSSRGPREKLFF
size: .; V: TRBV29-1; D: TRBD1; length: 13; J: TRBJ2-7; DNA: TGCAGCGTTTGGACAGGAGATACCTACGAGCAGTACTTC; CDR3: CSVWTGDTYEQYF
size: few; V: TRBV5-5; D: .; length: 15; J: TRBJ2-7; DNA: TGTGCCAGCAGCTTAATGGCGGGATCTTCCTACGAGCAGTACTTC; CDR3: CASSLMAGSSYEQYF
size: .; V: TRBV28; D: .; length: 12; J: TRBJ1-3; DNA: TGTGCCAGCACATATGAGGGAAACACCATATATTTT; CDR3: CASTYEGNTIYF
size: .; V: TRBV18; D: TRBD2; length: 16; J: TRBJ2-1; DNA: TGTGCCAGCTCACCACCCGGACTAGCGGGAGCCAATGAGCAGTTCTTC; CDR3: CASSPPGLAGANEQFF
size: .; V: TRBV6-6; D: .; length: 15; J: TRBJ1-4; DNA: TGTGCCAGCAGTACACAACGTGGGGGAGGAGGAAAACTGTTTTTT; CDR3: CASSTQRGGGGKLFF
size: .; V: TRBV25-1; D: .; length: 13; J: TRBJ1-1; DNA: TGTGCCAGCAGTAAAAAGGGGTTCACTGAAGCTTTCTTT; CDR3: CASSKKGFTEAFF
size: once; V: TRBV7-9; D: .; length: 17; J: TRBJ1-6; DNA: TGTGCCAGCAGCCCAGGACAGATGAGCTCCTATAATTCACCCCTCCACTTT; CDR3: CASSPGQMSSYNSPLHF
size: once; V: TRBV5-6; D: .; length: 14; J: TRBJ2-1; DNA: TGTGCCAGCAGCTGGAGGGCAGGGAGCGATGAGCAGTTCTTC; CDR3: CASSWRAGSDEQFF
size: few; V: TRBV9; D: .; length: 15; J: TRBJ1-1; DNA: TGTGCCAGCAGCGTAGTAGGGGGGGCGAACACTGAAGCTTTCTTT; CDR3: CASSVVGGANTEAFF
size: .; V: TRBV10-2; D: TRBD2; length: 18; J: TRBJ2-5; DNA: TGCGCCAGCAGTCCTTCCCTTCTAGCGGGAGAGGGTGGTGAGACCCAGTACTTC; CDR3: CASSPSLLAGEGGETQYF
size: .; V: TRBV4-1; D: TRBD2; length: 18; J: TRBJ2-2; DNA: TGCGCCAGCAGCCAAGGCCCCGTAGCGGGACCGAACACCGGGGAGCTGTTTTTT; CDR3: CASSQGPVAGPNTGELFF
size: .; V: TRBV7-8; D: .; length: 13; J: TRBJ1-1; DNA: TGTGCCAGCAGCTTAGAAAAGCGCACTGAAGCTTTCTTT; CDR3: CASSLEKRTEAFF
size: .; V: TRBV19; D: TRBD2; length: 14; J: TRBJ2-3; DNA: TGTGCCAGTAGTATAGTTAGCGGGCAGGATACGCAGTATTTT; CDR3: CASSIVSGQDTQYF
size: once; V: TRBV12-5; D: .; length: 17; J: TRBJ2-1; DNA: TGTGCTAGTGGTTTGGAGGGTTCAATAGGGGGTTACAATGAGCAGTTCTTC; CDR3: CASGLEGSIGGYNEQFF